A selection of T cell receptor beta chains follows, all from one sample in a study of T cell responses to AZD1222 COVID-19 vaccine. The protocol was immunoSEQ multiplex PCR, while the TCRdb copy is restricted to in-frame clones and leaves out a portion. The table lists 90,000 or so clones, 65% to 90% of them singletons. Source: peripheral blood, taken on day 0 of AZD1222 vaccination. These receptors were collected from an adult in good health. CDR3s leave out the opening cysteine and the closing phenylalanine or tryptophan. D genes are given only for firm matches.

J gene: TRBJ1-6; V gene: TRBV3-1/TRBV3-2; D gene: TRBD1; CDR3 protein: ASSQEGGQGEPLH
J gene: TRBJ2-7; V gene: TRBV5-8; D gene: TRBD2; CDR3 protein: ASSFSGSIYEQY
J gene: TRBJ1-1; V gene: TRBV6-6; D gene: .; CDR3 protein: ASSQPLNTEAF
J gene: TRBJ1-1; V gene: TRBV28; D gene: .; CDR3 protein: ASTPRGGVTEAF
J gene: TRBJ2-2; V gene: TRBV7-2; D gene: .; CDR3 protein: ASSLTGELF
J gene: TRBJ1-5; V gene: TRBV24-1; D gene: .; CDR3 protein: ATSDTTGPNQPQH
J gene: TRBJ2-1; V gene: TRBV13; D gene: .; CDR3 protein: ASSSRDIGNNEQF
J gene: TRBJ2-3; V gene: TRBV11-3; D gene: .; CDR3 protein: ASSPSWGTDTQY
J gene: TRBJ2-7; V gene: TRBV19; D gene: TRBD2; CDR3 protein: ASSIGAGGYEQY
J gene: TRBJ2-1; V gene: TRBV4-3; D gene: TRBD2; CDR3 protein: ASSQARPTSGRGYEQF
J gene: TRBJ2-1; V gene: TRBV19; D gene: TRBD2; CDR3 protein: ASSSAGGGLEQF
J gene: TRBJ1-2; V gene: TRBV29-1; D gene: TRBD1; CDR3 protein: SVAGGVEDYGYT
J gene: TRBJ2-1; V gene: TRBV7-9; D gene: .; CDR3 protein: ASSPRLRGHNEQF
J gene: TRBJ2-1; V gene: TRBV18; D gene: TRBD2; CDR3 protein: ASSGTSGYNEQF
J gene: TRBJ1-6; V gene: TRBV7-9; D gene: TRBD1; CDR3 protein: ASAGQGNNSPLH
J gene: TRBJ1-6; V gene: TRBV6-5; D gene: .; CDR3 protein: ASRWGGDNSPLH
J gene: TRBJ2-7; V gene: TRBV11-2; D gene: .; CDR3 protein: ASSLAGPAIYEQY
J gene: TRBJ1-3; V gene: TRBV11-3; D gene: TRBD1; CDR3 protein: ASGTGLKSGNTIY
J gene: TRBJ2-1; V gene: TRBV29-1; D gene: TRBD2; CDR3 protein: SVQRNSGRGNEQF
J gene: TRBJ1-6; V gene: TRBV5-1; D gene: .; CDR3 protein: ASSSGGGGSPLH
J gene: TRBJ1-1; V gene: TRBV11-2; D gene: TRBD1; CDR3 protein: ASSLPIDRGGTEAF
J gene: TRBJ1-3; V gene: TRBV12-5; D gene: .; CDR3 protein: ASGLILQGGRNTIY
J gene: TRBJ2-3; V gene: TRBV6-2/TRBV6-3; D gene: TRBD1; CDR3 protein: ASSRTGGGRDTQY
J gene: TRBJ1-5; V gene: TRBV7-6; D gene: TRBD1; CDR3 protein: ASSLGATGGSDQPQH
J gene: TRBJ2-7; V gene: TRBV5-5; D gene: .; CDR3 protein: ASSSLTRRYEQY
J gene: TRBJ1-4; V gene: TRBV20-1; D gene: .; CDR3 protein: SASREKLF
J gene: TRBJ2-5; V gene: TRBV24-1; D gene: .; CDR3 protein: ATSDLAQGGGETQY
J gene: TRBJ2-5; V gene: TRBV5-1; D gene: .; CDR3 protein: ASKYARGLETQY
J gene: TRBJ2-7; V gene: TRBV6-5; D gene: .; CDR3 protein: ASSYSEGNAYEQY
J gene: TRBJ2-1; V gene: TRBV28; D gene: .; CDR3 protein: ASSLFQNEQF
J gene: TRBJ2-2; V gene: TRBV14; D gene: .; CDR3 protein: ASSRDLTNTGELF
J gene: TRBJ1-2; V gene: TRBV2; D gene: TRBD1; CDR3 protein: ASSERSTGGDGYT
J gene: TRBJ2-3; V gene: TRBV28; D gene: .; CDR3 protein: ASRYFRFPPLASRRDTQY
J gene: TRBJ2-1; V gene: TRBV7-7; D gene: TRBD2; CDR3 protein: ASSLSGRANEQF
J gene: TRBJ2-1; V gene: TRBV14; D gene: .; CDR3 protein: ASSLRNSYNEQF
J gene: TRBJ2-2; V gene: TRBV4-1; D gene: TRBD2; CDR3 protein: ASSQRLAENTGELF
J gene: TRBJ2-4; V gene: TRBV6-6; D gene: .; CDR3 protein: ASSPLGNIQY
J gene: TRBJ2-1; V gene: TRBV5-5; D gene: .; CDR3 protein: ASSGGTGGRAGAVYNEQF
J gene: TRBJ1-3; V gene: TRBV5-1; D gene: .; CDR3 protein: ASSLDNTIY
J gene: TRBJ2-7; V gene: TRBV7-6; D gene: .; CDR3 protein: ASSLQTGSAYEQY
J gene: TRBJ1-1; V gene: TRBV5-1; D gene: .; CDR3 protein: ASRAEGRRAF
J gene: TRBJ1-5; V gene: TRBV27; D gene: .; CDR3 protein: ASSLRQGLNQPQH
J gene: TRBJ1-4; V gene: TRBV28; D gene: .; CDR3 protein: ASSLSGRANEKLF
J gene: TRBJ2-3; V gene: TRBV7-2; D gene: TRBD2; CDR3 protein: ASSGGWEGDTQY
J gene: TRBJ1-2; V gene: TRBV27; D gene: .; CDR3 protein: ASTKGDPPYGYT
J gene: TRBJ2-7; V gene: TRBV11-2; D gene: .; CDR3 protein: ASSPPAGAYEQY
J gene: TRBJ2-7; V gene: TRBV19; D gene: .; CDR3 protein: ASSTNRDVSYEQY
J gene: TRBJ2-2; V gene: TRBV4-2; D gene: .; CDR3 protein: ASSQVVASNTGELF
J gene: TRBJ2-7; V gene: TRBV29-1; D gene: .; CDR3 protein: SAGETNEQY
J gene: TRBJ2-5; V gene: TRBV7-9; D gene: .; CDR3 protein: ASSLAGLRETQY
J gene: TRBJ2-7; V gene: TRBV11-3; D gene: .; CDR3 protein: ASRSDPPREQY
J gene: TRBJ2-7; V gene: TRBV15; D gene: TRBD1; CDR3 protein: ATSREPTGTYEQY
J gene: TRBJ1-3; V gene: TRBV19; D gene: .; CDR3 protein: ASSIAGQGGNTIY